This T cell receptor beta chain was observed in a study of blood T cell repertoires in COVID-19 (TCRdb year 2020). With respect to the entire study: Samples covering the acute and convalescent phases of COVID-19 were provided by collaborators in the United States, Italy and Spain. Where HLA class I and class II types were available, the types were taken from metadata supplied by the sample provider, not from assay-based typing. The repertoires were released in a freely available public database meant as a resource for research on the immune response to SARS-CoV-2. Deeply sampled blood TCRbeta repertoires from subjects exposed to, actively infected with, or recovered from COVID-19 were included in the dataset. The material from the prospective study consisted of cDNA or gDNA derived from T cells, B-cell-depleted T cells, or PBMCs. A de-identified subject ID, COVID-19 status, age in years and sex were almost always included in the sample metadata. The samples were drawn from two sources: the first 160 participants of the ongoing ImmuneRACE study, and fewer than 1,500 subjects contributed by 6 global collaborators.

Overall study results and their limits: The quantity of clinical and demographic metadata differed by source and by participant and was supplied without curation.

In Seattle, one collaborating source enrolled patients while the infection was active and tracked those patients longitudinally over the course of disease. The collaborating institutions used their own protocols to collect whole blood in K2EDTA tubes. For TCRbeta analysis, collaborators shipped samples in one of three forms: frozen whole blood, isolated PBMCs, or DNA extracted from either of those sample types. The CDR3 sequence holds 16 residues, the cysteine and phenylalanine included. CDR3 DNA is the only sequence kept; it has 48 bases, read in frame from the first base. After removal of 3 bases from V and 3 bases from J, the junction retains 8 bases not matched to a gene. CDR1 MDHEN and CDR2 SYDVKM are derived from the germline V gene. TCRbeta CDR3 regions were amplified from genomic DNA using the immunoSEQ Assay, a bias-controlled multiplex PCR. Processing in the source paper ran as follows. Within the assay, amplification of reference gene primers was used to estimate how many nucleated cells each sample contained. To quantify the absolute abundance of each unique TCRbeta CDR3 rearrangement, sequence reads were collapsed and filtered. For each sample, productive Simpson clonality was calculated as the square root of Simpson's diversity index across productive rearrangements. In TCRdb, the immuneACCESS table is reduced to in-frame sequences with V and J assigned. These tables do not hold every clone; where another copy was compared, an unresolved V gene accounts for under half, and the others remain unexplained. The V and J calls and clone size come from that table; D and trimming were worked out from the DNA. This sample comprises approximately 120,000 clones, approximately 81% of them detected only once. The top ten clonotypes cover 6% of the sample.

For this clone: Its binding antigen is unknown. Per-nucleotide qualities are absent, and no much larger clonotype sits a single base away.

The specimen sequenced was peripheral blood. The clonotype comes from a man older than 75 with COVID-19, enrolled during active disease. Here the chain combines TRBV28 and TRBJ1-5; 7 bases in between match TRBD1. The DNA sequence reads TGTGCCAGCAGTTTCTCCCCCGGGACAGTCAATCAGCCCCAGCATTTT. It translates as CASSFSPGTVNQPQHF. The full variable domain, with segments outside the CDR3 supplied by the reference TRBV28 and TRBJ1-5 proteins, appears as DVKVTQSSRYLVKRTGEKVFLECVQDMDHENMFWYRQDPGLGLRLIYFSYDVKMKEKGDIPEGYSVSREKKERFSLILESASTNQTSMYLCASSFSPGTVNQPQHFGDGTRLSIL.